This TCR beta chain comes out of a study of blood T cell repertoires in COVID-19. Study overall: Donors in the United States, Italy and Spain gave samples during acute or convalescent COVID-19. T cells, B-cell-depleted T cells, or PBMCs provided the cDNA or gDNA that served as material.

In the source study's methods: Amplified reference gene primers provided the basis for estimating nucleated cell counts. Clones were sequenced by immunoSEQ multiplex PCR, and TCRdb holds only the in-frame ones, with some missing. V and J calls and clone size are copied from that table; D and trimming were computed from the DNA. The data hold 90,000 or so clones, with 87% observed a single time. Patients at the Seattle site were enrolled during active infection and followed longitudinally. The material sequenced was peripheral blood. This TCR derives from a woman aged 55-69 years with COVID-19, enrolled during active disease.

In DNA, the CDR3 is TGTGCCAGTAGTAAAGACAGGGGACGCCTTCTCTCTGGGGCCAACGTCCTGACTTTC. It encodes CASSKDRGRLLSGANVLTF. This sequence joins TRBV19 and TRBJ2-6; TRBD1 matches 8 bases. V dropped 4 bases and J dropped 0; count of bases not matched to a gene: 11. The CDR3 covers 19 residues. Germline-derived CDR1 and CDR2 are LNHDA and SQIVND (reference sequence).